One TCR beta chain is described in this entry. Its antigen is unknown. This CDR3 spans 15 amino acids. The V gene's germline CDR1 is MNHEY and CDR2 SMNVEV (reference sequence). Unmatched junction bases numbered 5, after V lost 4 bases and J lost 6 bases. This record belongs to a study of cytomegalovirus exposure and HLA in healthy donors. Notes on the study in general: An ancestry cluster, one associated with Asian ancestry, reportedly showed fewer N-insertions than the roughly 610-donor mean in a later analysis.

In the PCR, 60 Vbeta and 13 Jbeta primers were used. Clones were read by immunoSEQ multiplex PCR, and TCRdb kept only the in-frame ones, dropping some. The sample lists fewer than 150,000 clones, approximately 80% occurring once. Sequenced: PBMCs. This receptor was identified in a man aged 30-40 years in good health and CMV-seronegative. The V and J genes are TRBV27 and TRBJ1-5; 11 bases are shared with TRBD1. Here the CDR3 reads CASSYGTGGSQPQHF. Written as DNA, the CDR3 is TGTGCCAGCAGTTACGGGACAGGGGGAAGTCAGCCCCAGCATTTT.